The rows below give T cell receptor beta chains drawn from one sample of a study of blood T cell repertoires in COVID-19. The assay was immunoSEQ multiplex PCR, and TCRdb's table has in-frame clones only and misses some. The sample contains over 150,000 clones, around 85% of which appear only once. The material sequenced was PBMCs or T cells enriched from blood (not recorded which). All receptors come from a man in his forties who had recovered from COVID-19. CDR3s include the opening cysteine and the closing phenylalanine or tryptophan. A D gene is named only where the DNA matches it firmly. Clone size is not always given. Where it is, it says once, few, many or a class for expanded clones.

cdr3_aa | cdr3_nt | j_call | clone_size | d_call | v_call | cdr3_length
CASSVGTGAEAFF | TGCGCCAGCAGCGTCGGGACAGGGGCTGAAGCTTTCTTT | TRBJ1-1 | - | TRBD1 | TRBV5-1 | 13
CAIALGAEGYTF | TGTGCCATCGCCCTGGGAGCAGAGGGCTACACCTTC | TRBJ1-2 | few | - | TRBV10-3 | 12
CASSRQGAHGYTF | TGTGCCAGCAGTCGACAGGGGGCGCATGGCTACACCTTC | TRBJ1-2 | - | TRBD1 | TRBV28 | 13
CASSSRVSLPGYTF | TGTGCCAGCAGTTCTCGGGTCAGCCTTCCTGGCTACACCTTC | TRBJ1-2 | - | - | TRBV28 | 14
CASSLTTGFYGYTF | TGTGCCAGCAGCTTGACTACAGGATTCTATGGCTACACCTTC | TRBJ1-2 | - | - | TRBV5-6 | 14
CASSIYGEDTIYF | TGTGCCAGTAGTATTTACGGGGAGGACACCATATATTTT | TRBJ1-3 | - | - | TRBV19 | 13
CAWSSGGLGNTIYF | TGTGCCTGGAGTTCGGGAGGTCTAGGAAACACCATATATTTT | TRBJ1-3 | - | - | TRBV30 | 14
CASSEEEGKRTQHF | TGTGCCAGCAGTGAAGAGGAGGGCAAGCGGACCCAGCATTTT | TRBJ1-5 | - | - | TRBV2 | 14
CASSTNVGSSYEQYF | TGTGCCAGCAGTACCAACGTGGGGAGCTCCTACGAGCAGTACTTC | TRBJ2-7 | - | - | TRBV28 | 15
CASSQGGQGGQPQHF | TGCGCCAGCAGCCAAGGGGGCCAGGGTGGCCAGCCCCAGCATTTT | TRBJ1-5 | - | - | TRBV4-1 | 15
CASSSLRGGFMNTEAFF | TGTGCCAGTAGTTCCCTGAGAGGGGGATTCATGAACACTGAAGCTTTCTTT | TRBJ1-1 | - | - | TRBV19 | 17
CASSGDWGAPLHF | TGTGCCAGCAGTGGGGATTGGGGAGCACCCCTCCACTTT | TRBJ1-6 | - | - | TRBV12-3/TRBV12-4 | 13
CASRPTGGIQPQHF | TGTGCCAGCAGACCTACAGGGGGGATCCAGCCCCAGCATTTT | TRBJ1-5 | once | TRBD1 | TRBV27 | 14
CASSLPTGRSEKLFF | TGTGCCAGCAGTTTACCGACAGGCCGGAGTGAAAAACTGTTTTTT | TRBJ1-4 | - | - | TRBV28 | 15
CASSQLQGRAFF | TGTGCCAGCAGCCAACTACAGGGGAGGGCTTTCTTT | TRBJ1-1 | - | TRBD1 | TRBV28 | 12
CATSDRQGSTEAFF | TGTGCCACCAGTGACCGACAGGGTAGTACTGAAGCTTTCTTT | TRBJ1-1 | - | TRBD1 | TRBV24-1 | 14
CSVVLWGEESGANVLTF | TGCAGCGTTGTCCTCTGGGGGGAAGAGTCTGGGGCCAACGTCCTGACTTTC | TRBJ2-6 | - | - | TRBV29-1 | 17
CASSDRYEAFF | TGTGCCAGCAGTGATAGATACGAAGCTTTCTTT | TRBJ1-1 | - | - | TRBV6-1 | 11
CASSPDTDRFRTQYF | TGTGCCAGCAGCCCCGACACGGACAGGTTCCGGACGCAGTATTTT | TRBJ2-3 | - | TRBD1 | TRBV7-3 | 15
CSVALSRRGISYNEQFF | TGCAGCGTTGCTCTTTCGCGCCGGGGGATCTCCTACAATGAGCAGTTCTTC | TRBJ2-1 | - | - | TRBV29-1 | 17
CASSIDSMGAFF | TGTGCCAGTAGTATCGACTCCATGGGTGCTTTCTTT | TRBJ1-1 | - | - | TRBV19 | 12
CSAAWSGFGSTGELFF | TGCAGCGCCGCATGGTCAGGATTTGGGAGCACCGGGGAGCTGTTTTTT | TRBJ2-2 | - | - | TRBV29-1 | 16
CASSDRLAGDYEQYF | TGTGCCAGCAGTGATCGTTTAGCGGGGGACTACGAGCAGTACTTC | TRBJ2-7 | - | TRBD2 | TRBV6-1 | 15
CASSLGRRNTEAFF | TGTGCCAGCAGCTTGGGACGGAGGAACACTGAAGCTTTCTTT | TRBJ1-1 | - | - | TRBV5-6 | 14
CASSHVRTVSSGNTIYF | TGTGCCAGTAGCCACGTTCGGACAGTAAGCTCTGGAAACACCATATATTTT | TRBJ1-3 | few | - | TRBV19 | 17
CASSWQKNIQYF | TGTGCCAGCAGTTGGCAGAAAAACATTCAGTACTTC | TRBJ2-4 | once | - | TRBV28 | 12
CASSAGVGGYTF | TGTGCCAGCAGTGCAGGGGTGGGTGGCTACACCTTC | TRBJ1-2 | - | - | TRBV2 | 12
CASSVGLGYEQYF | TGTGCCAGCAGCGTAGGGCTAGGTTACGAGCAGTACTTC | TRBJ2-7 | - | - | TRBV9 | 13
CASSESPLEQYF | TGTGCCAGCAGCGAGAGCCCATTGGAGCAGTACTTC | TRBJ2-7 | - | - | TRBV7-9 | 12
CASMQGSSYEQYF | TGTGCCAGCATGCAGGGTAGCTCCTACGAGCAGTACTTC | TRBJ2-7 | once | - | TRBV2 | 13
CASSLAGTPNNGYTF | TGTGCCAGCAGCTTAGCCGGGACACCGAATAATGGCTACACCTTC | TRBJ1-2 | - | - | TRBV7-9 | 15
CASSSGRGATDTQYF | TGCGCCAGCAGCTCAGGCCGCGGGGCAACAGATACGCAGTATTTT | TRBJ2-3 | - | - | TRBV5-1 | 15
CASSTTTGGEQFF | TGTGCCAGCAGTACCACGACCGGAGGGGAGCAGTTCTTC | TRBJ2-1 | - | - | TRBV27 | 13
CASSQTDTIYF | TGTGCCAGCAGCCAAACTGACACCATATATTTT | TRBJ1-3 | - | - | TRBV3-1/TRBV3-2 | 11
CASNTLDRGSSNQPQHF | TGTGCCAGTAACACCCTGGACAGGGGCTCGAGCAATCAGCCCCAGCATTTT | TRBJ1-5 | - | TRBD1 | TRBV19 | 17
CASNPRPSREGPSTDTQYF | TGTGCCAGCAATCCGCGGCCCTCGAGGGAGGGGCCAAGCACAGATACGCAGTATTTT | TRBJ2-3 | - | TRBD2 | TRBV11-2 | 19
CASRYDRQPQHF | TGTGCCAGCAGATACGACAGACAGCCCCAGCATTTT | TRBJ1-5 | - | - | TRBV28 | 12